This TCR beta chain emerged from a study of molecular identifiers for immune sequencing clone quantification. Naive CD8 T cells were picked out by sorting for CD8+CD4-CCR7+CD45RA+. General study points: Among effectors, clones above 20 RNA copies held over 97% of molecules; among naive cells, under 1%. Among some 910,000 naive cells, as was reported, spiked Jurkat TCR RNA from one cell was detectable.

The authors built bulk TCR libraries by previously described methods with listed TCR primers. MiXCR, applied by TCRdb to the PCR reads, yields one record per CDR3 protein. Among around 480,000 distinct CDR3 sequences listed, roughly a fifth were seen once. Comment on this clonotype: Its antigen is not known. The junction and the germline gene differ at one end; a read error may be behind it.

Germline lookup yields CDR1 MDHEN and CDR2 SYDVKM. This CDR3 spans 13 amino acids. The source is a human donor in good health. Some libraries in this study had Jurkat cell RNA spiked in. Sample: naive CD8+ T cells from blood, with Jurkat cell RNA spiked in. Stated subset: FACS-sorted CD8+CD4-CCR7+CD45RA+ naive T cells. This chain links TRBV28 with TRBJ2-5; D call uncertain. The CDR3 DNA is TGTGCCAGCAGTTTATTACCCGGAGAGACCCAGAACTTC. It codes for CASSLLPGETQNF.